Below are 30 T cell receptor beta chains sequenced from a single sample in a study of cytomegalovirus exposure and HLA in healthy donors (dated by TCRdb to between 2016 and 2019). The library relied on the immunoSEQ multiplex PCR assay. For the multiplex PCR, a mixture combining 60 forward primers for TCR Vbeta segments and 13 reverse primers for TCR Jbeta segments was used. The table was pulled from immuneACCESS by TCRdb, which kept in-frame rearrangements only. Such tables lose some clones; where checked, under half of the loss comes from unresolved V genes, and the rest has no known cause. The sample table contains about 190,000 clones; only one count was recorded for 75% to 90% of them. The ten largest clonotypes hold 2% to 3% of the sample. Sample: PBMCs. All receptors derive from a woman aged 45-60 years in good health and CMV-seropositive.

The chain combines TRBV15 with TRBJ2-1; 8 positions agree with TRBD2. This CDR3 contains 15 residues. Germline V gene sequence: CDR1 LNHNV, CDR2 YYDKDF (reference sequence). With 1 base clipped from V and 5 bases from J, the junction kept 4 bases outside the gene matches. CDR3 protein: CATSRGGGGHNEQFF. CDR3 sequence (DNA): TGTGCCACCAGCAGAGGAGGCGGGGGGCACAATGAGCAGTTCTTC. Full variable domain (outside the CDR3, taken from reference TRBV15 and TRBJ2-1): DAMVIQNPRYQVTQFGKPVTLSCSQTLNHNVMYWYQQKSSQAPKLLFHYYDKDFNNEADTPDNFQSRRPNTSFCFLDIRSPGLGDTAMYLCATSRGGGGHNEQFFGPGTRLTVL.

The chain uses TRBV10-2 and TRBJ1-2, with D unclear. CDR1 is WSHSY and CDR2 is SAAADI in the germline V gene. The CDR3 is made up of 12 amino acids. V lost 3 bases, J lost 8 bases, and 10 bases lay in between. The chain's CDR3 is CASSDSQYGYTF. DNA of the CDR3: TGCGCCAGCAGTGATAGCCAGTACGGCTACACCTTC.

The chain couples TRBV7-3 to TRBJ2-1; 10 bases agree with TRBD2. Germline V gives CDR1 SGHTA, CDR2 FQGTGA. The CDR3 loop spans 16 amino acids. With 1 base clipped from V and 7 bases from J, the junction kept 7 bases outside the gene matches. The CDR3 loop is CASSLIPSGGGNEQFF. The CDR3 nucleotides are TGTGCCAGCAGCTTAATTCCCAGCGGGGGGGGGAATGAGCAGTTCTTC.

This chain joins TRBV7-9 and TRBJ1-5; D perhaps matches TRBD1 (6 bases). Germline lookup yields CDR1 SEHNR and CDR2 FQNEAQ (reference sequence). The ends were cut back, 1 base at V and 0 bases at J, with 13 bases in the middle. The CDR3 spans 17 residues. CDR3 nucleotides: TGTGCCAGCAGCTTAGTGGCGGGGGGACATAGCAATCAGCCCCAGCATTTT. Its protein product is CASSLVAGGHSNQPQHF.

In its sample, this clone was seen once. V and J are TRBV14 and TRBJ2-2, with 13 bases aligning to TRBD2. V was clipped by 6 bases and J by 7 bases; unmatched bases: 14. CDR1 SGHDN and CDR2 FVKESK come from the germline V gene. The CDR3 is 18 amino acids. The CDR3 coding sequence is TGTGCCAGCAGTCGGACTAGCGGGGGCCCCACCATGAGCGGGGAGCTGTTTTTT. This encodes CASSRTSGGPTMSGELFF.

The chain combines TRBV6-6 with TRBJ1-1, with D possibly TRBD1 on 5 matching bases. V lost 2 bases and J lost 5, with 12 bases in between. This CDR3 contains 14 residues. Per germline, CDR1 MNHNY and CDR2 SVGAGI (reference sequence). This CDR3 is CASSYLLGRTEAFF. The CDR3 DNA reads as TGTGCCAGCAGTTACCTCCTGGGGCGAACTGAAGCTTTCTTT.

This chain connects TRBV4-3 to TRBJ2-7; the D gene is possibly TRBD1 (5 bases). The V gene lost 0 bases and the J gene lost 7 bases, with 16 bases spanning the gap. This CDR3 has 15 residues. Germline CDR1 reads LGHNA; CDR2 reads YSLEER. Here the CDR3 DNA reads TGCGCCAGCAGCCAAGATCGGGTTAGACAGAGAGAGCAGTACTTC. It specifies CASSQDRVRQREQYF.

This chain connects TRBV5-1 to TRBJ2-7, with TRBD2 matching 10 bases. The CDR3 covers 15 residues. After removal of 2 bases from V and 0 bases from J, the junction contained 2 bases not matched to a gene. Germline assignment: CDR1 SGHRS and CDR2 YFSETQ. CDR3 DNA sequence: TGCGCCAGCAGCTTTAGCGGGGGGTCCTCCTACGAGCAGTACTTC. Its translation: CASSFSGGSSYEQYF.

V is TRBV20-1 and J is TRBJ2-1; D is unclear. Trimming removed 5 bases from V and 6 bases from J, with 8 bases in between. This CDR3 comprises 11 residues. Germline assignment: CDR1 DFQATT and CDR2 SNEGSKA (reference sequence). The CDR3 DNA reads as TGCAGTGCTCCCAGGCTCAATGAGCAGTTCTTC. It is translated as CSAPRLNEQFF.

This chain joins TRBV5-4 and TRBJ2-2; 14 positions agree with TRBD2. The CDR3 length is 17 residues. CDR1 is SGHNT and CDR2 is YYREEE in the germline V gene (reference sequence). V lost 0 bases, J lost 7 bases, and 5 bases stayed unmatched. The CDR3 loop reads CASSLGLAGGPGGELFF. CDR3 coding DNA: TGTGCCAGCAGCTTGGGACTAGCGGGGGGGCCAGGCGGGGAGCTGTTTTTT. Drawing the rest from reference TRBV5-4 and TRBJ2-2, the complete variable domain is ETGVTQSPTHLIKTRGQQVTLRCSSQSGHNTVSWYQQALGQGPQFIFQYYREEENGRGNFPPRFSGLQFPNYSSELNVNALELDDSALYLCASSLGLAGGPGGELFFGEGSRLTVL.

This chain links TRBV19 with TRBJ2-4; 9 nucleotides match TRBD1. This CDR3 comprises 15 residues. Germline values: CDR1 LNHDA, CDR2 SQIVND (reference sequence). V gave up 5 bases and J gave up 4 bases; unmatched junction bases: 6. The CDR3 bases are TGTGCCAGTAGTCTGGGACAGGGTGGTAAAAACATTCAGTACTTC. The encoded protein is CASSLGQGGKNIQYF.

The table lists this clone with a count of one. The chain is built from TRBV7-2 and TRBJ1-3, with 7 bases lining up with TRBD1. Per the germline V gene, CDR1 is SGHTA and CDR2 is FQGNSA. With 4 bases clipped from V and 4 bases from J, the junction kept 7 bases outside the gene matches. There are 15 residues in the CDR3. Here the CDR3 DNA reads TGTGCCAGCAGCTGGTACAGGGGAGCCGGAAACACCATATATTTT. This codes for CASSWYRGAGNTIYF.

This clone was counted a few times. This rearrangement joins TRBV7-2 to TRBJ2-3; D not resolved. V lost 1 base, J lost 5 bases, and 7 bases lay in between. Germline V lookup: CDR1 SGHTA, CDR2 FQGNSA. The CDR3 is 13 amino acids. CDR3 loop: CASSLGSEDTQYF. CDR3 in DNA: TGTGCCAGCAGCTTAGGTAGTGAAGATACGCAGTATTTT.

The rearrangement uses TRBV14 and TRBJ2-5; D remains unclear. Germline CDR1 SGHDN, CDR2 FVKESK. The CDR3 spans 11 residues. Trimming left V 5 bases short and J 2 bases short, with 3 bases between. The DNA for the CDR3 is TGTGCCAGCAGCTTACAAGAGACCCAGTACTTC. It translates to CASSLQETQYF.

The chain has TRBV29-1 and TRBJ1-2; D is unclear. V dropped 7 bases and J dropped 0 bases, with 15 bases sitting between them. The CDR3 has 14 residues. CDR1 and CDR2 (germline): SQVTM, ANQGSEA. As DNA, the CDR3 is TGCAGCGGGGAGAGGTACAGTTCTAACTATGGCTACACCTTC. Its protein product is CSGERYSSNYGYTF.

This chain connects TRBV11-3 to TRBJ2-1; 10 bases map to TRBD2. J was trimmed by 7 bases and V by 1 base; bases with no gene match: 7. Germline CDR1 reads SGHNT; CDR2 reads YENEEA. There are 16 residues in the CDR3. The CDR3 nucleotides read TGTGCCAGCAGCTTAGTTCTAGCGGGGGCGAGGAATGAGCAGTTCTTC. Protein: CASSLVLAGARNEQFF.

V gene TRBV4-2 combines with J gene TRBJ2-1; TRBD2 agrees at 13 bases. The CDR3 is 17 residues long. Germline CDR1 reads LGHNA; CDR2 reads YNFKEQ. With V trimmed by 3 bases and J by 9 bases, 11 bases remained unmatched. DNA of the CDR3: TGTGCCAGCAGCCATGACGGGACTAGCGGGGCCCAAGGTGAGCAGTTCTTC. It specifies CASSHDGTSGAQGEQFF.

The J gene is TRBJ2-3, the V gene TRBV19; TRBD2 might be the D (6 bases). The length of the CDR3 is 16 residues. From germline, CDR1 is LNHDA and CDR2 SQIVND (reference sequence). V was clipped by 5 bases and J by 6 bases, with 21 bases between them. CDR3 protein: CASSGGTSSRGDTQYF. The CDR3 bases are TGTGCCAGTAGTGGGGGAACTAGCAGCCGTGGGGATACGCAGTATTTT.

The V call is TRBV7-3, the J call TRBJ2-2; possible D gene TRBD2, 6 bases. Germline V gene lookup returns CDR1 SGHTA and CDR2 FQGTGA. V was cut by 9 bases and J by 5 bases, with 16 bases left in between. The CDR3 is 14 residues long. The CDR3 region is CARGVAGRTGELFF. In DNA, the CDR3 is TGTGCCAGGGGGGTGGCAGGGAGGACCGGGGAGCTGTTTTTT.

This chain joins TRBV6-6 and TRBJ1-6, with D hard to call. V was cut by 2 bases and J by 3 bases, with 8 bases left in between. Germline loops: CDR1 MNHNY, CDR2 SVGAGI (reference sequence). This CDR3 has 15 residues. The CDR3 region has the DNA TGTGCCAGCAGTTACGAGGGAGGCTATAATTCACCCCTCCACTTT. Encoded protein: CASSYEGGYNSPLHF.

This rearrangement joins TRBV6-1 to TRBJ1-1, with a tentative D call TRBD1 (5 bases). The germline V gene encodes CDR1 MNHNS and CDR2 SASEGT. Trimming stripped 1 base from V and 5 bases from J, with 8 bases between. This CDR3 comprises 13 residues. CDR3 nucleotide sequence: TGTGCCAGCAGTGAAGGGGGGGGGACTGAAGCTTTCTTT. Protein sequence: CASSEGGGTEAFF.

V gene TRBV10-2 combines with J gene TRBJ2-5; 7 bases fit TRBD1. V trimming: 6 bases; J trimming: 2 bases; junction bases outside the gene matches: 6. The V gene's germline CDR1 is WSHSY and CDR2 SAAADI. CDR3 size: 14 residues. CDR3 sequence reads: CASSLTGRQETQYF. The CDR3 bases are TGCGCCAGCAGCCTGACAGGGCGGCAAGAGACCCAGTACTTC.

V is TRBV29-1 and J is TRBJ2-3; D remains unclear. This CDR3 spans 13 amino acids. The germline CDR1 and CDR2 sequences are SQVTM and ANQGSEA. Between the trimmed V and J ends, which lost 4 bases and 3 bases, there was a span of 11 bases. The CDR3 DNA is TGCAGCGTTGTGCGGCGCGGTACAGATACGCAGTATTTT. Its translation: CSVVRRGTDTQYF.

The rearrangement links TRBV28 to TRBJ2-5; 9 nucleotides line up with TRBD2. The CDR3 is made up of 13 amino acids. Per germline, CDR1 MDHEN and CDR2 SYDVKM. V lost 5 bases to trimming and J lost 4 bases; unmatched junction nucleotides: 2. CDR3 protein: CASSPGLAETQYF. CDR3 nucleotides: TGTGCCAGCAGTCCGGGACTAGCAGAGACCCAGTACTTC. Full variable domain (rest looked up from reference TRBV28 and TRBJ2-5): DVKVTQSSRYLVKRTGEKVFLECVQDMDHENMFWYRQDPGLGLRLIYFSYDVKMKEKGDIPEGYSVSREKKERFSLILESASTNQTSMYLCASSPGLAETQYFGPGTRLLVL.

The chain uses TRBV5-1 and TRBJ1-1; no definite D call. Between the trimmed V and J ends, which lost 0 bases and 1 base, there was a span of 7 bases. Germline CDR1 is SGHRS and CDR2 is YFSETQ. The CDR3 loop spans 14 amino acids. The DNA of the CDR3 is TGCGCCAGCAGCTTGGTAAACAAGAACACTGAAGCTTTCTTT. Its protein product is CASSLVNKNTEAFF.

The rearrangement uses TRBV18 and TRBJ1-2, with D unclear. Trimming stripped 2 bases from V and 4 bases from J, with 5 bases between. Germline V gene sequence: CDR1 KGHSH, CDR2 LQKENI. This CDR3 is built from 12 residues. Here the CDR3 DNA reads TGTGCCAGCTCACCAGGGAGCTATGGCTACACCTTC. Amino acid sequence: CASSPGSYGYTF.

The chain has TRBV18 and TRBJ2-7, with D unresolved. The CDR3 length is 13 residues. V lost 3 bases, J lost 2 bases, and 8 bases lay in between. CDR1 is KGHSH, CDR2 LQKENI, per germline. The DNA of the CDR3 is TGTGCCAGCTCACCGCAGTATACCTACGAGCAGTACTTC. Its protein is CASSPQYTYEQYF.

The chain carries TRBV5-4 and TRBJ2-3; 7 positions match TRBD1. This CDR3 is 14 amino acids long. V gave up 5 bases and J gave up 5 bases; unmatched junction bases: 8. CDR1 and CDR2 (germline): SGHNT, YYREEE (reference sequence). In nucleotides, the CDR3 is TGTGCCAGCAGTCGACAGGGTAGGGAAGATACGCAGTATTTT. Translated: CASSRQGREDTQYF.

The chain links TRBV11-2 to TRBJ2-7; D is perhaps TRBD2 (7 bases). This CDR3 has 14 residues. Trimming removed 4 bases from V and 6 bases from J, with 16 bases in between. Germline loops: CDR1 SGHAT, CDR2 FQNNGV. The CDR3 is CASSSTAGAVEQYF. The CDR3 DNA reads TGTGCCAGCAGCTCCACGGCGGGGGCGGTCGAGCAGTACTTC.

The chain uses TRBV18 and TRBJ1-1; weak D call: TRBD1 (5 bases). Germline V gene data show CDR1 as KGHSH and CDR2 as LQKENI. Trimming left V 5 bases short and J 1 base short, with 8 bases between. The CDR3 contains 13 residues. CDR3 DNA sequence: TGTGCCAGCTCAGACGACAGGAACACTGAAGCTTTCTTT. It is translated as CASSDDRNTEAFF. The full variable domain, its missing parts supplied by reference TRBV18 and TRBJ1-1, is NAGVMQNPRHLVRRRGQEARLRCSPMKGHSHVYWYRQLPEEGLKFMVYLQKENIIDESGMPKERFSAEFPKEGPSILRIQQVVRGDSAAYFCASSDDRNTEAFFGQGTRLTVV.